The 12 T cell receptor beta chains below come from one sample, sequenced in a study of cytomegalovirus exposure and HLA in healthy donors. The PCR ran on 60 Vbeta and 13 Jbeta primers. TCRdb's table, derived via immunoSEQ multiplex PCR, lists solely in-frame clones and lacks some. This table holds about 140,000 clones, just under 80% found once. The sample taken for sequencing was PBMCs. These receptors originate from a man aged 30 to 45 in good health and CMV-seronegative.

The V call is TRBV6-1, the J call TRBJ2-7; 7 nucleotides agree with TRBD1. The germline V gene encodes CDR1 MNHNS and CDR2 SASEGT. The CDR3 runs 15 residues. V lost 4 bases and J lost 4; bases outside the gene matches: 10. CDR3 in amino acids: CASSGSTGNLYEQYF. CDR3 DNA sequence: TGTGCCAGCAGTGGCTCGACAGGGAATCTTTACGAGCAGTACTTC.

The rearrangement uses TRBV14 and TRBJ2-3; D may be TRBD1 (5 bases). The germline gives CDR1 SGHDN, CDR2 FVKESK. V dropped 0 bases and J dropped 2 bases, with 12 bases sitting between them. The CDR3 runs to 16 residues. The CDR3 protein is CASSQERGHNTDTQYF. In nucleotides, the CDR3 is TGTGCCAGCAGCCAAGAGCGTGGACACAACACAGATACGCAGTATTTT.

The chain is built from TRBV5-6 and TRBJ1-2; D gene unclear. Looked up from germline, CDR1 is SGHDT and CDR2 is YYEEEE. The V end was cut by 0 bases, the J end by 5 bases, with 8 bases between. The CDR3 covers 13 residues. Written as DNA, the CDR3 is TGTGCCAGCAGCTTGGCCCGGGAGTATGGCTACACCTTC. Protein product: CASSLAREYGYTF.

The chain uses TRBV29-1 and TRBJ1-2; TRBD1 is a possible D gene (6 bases). Germline assignment: CDR1 SQVTM and CDR2 ANQGSEA. The CDR3 extends over 16 amino acids. V gave up 1 base and J gave up 3 bases, with 18 bases separating them. The CDR3 DNA reads TGCAGCGTTGAAGTTACGGGTATCGACAGGTACTATGGCTACACCTTC. This translates into CSVEVTGIDRYYGYTF.

The V and J genes are TRBV4-2 and TRBJ1-2; TRBD1 aligns across 10 bases. The CDR3 has 14 amino acids. Germline V gene data show CDR1 as LGHNA and CDR2 as YNFKEQ. V lost 3 bases to trimming and J lost 4 bases; unmatched junction nucleotides: 2. The CDR3 DNA reads TGTGCCAGCAGCCACGGGACAGGGGTCTATGGCTACACCTTC. It specifies CASSHGTGVYGYTF.

This clone was seen a single time. This chain uses TRBV5-4 with TRBJ2-1; D possibly corresponds to TRBD2 (5 bases). Germline lookup yields CDR1 SGHNT and CDR2 YYREEE (reference sequence). The CDR3 is made up of 16 amino acids. Trimming removed 3 bases from V and 4 bases from J, with 17 bases in between. The CDR3 DNA follows: TGTGCCAGCAGCTCCCGTGGAGTCGGGGTTTACAATGAGCAGTTCTTC. This sequence encodes CASSSRGVGVYNEQFF.

The V gene is TRBV19, the J gene TRBJ1-2; D unclear. The length of the CDR3 is 14 residues. V dropped 3 bases and J dropped 5 bases, with 13 bases sitting between them. CDR1 is LNHDA and CDR2 is SQIVND in the germline V gene (reference sequence). In DNA form, the CDR3 reads TGTGCCAGTAGTATCCCGGAGAGGCTTTATGGCTACACCTTC. It encodes CASSIPERLYGYTF.

This clone was observed a few times. The genes are TRBV5-1 and TRBJ2-1; 8 nucleotides align to TRBD2. V trimming: 4 bases; J trimming: 9 bases; junction bases outside the gene matches: 12. The CDR3 length is 15 residues. Germline values: CDR1 SGHRS, CDR2 YFSETQ. The CDR3 DNA follows: TGCGCCAGCAGCCCGGGACTAGATCGCGTAGCTGAGCAGTTCTTC. It yields the protein CASSPGLDRVAEQFF.

The gene calls are TRBV28 and TRBJ2-7; 10 nucleotides align to TRBD2. CDR1 is MDHEN and CDR2 is SYDVKM in the germline V gene. The CDR3 runs 12 residues. Losses at the gene ends were 7 bases for V and 13 bases for J; bases not matched to a gene: 10. The CDR3, as DNA: TGTGCCAGCAATTGGAGCGGGAGGGATCAATACTTC. Amino acids: CASNWSGRDQYF.

V gene TRBV4-1 combines with J gene TRBJ2-7; 9 nucleotides align to TRBD2. The CDR3 is 18 residues long. Germline CDR1 is MGHRA and CDR2 is YSYEKL. V gave up 1 base and J gave up 0 bases; unmatched junction bases: 10. The CDR3 nucleotides read TGCGCCAGCAGCCAAGGACCGGCGGGGGGGATCAACTCCTACGAGCAGTACTTC. Protein sequence: CASSQGPAGGINSYEQYF.

The rearrangement uses TRBV6-1 and TRBJ1-5, with a possible D match to TRBD1 (6 bases). From germline, CDR1 is MNHNS and CDR2 SASEGT. Trimming pared 5 bases from V and 3 bases from J, leaving 8 bases between. The CDR3 loop spans 13 amino acids. The CDR3 spells CASSWDTNQPQHF. The CDR3 DNA reads as TGTGCCAGCAGTTGGGACACCAATCAGCCCCAGCATTTT.

The gene calls are TRBV4-2 and TRBJ2-5, with D possibly being TRBD1 (5 bases). The CDR3 length is 17 residues. Trimming stripped 0 bases from V and 5 bases from J, with 19 bases between. The germline gives CDR1 LGHNA, CDR2 YNFKEQ. For the CDR3, the DNA is TGTGCCAGCAGCCAAGAGGGGCTGAAGGGCCCTGGGGAGACCCAGTACTTC. Protein product: CASSQEGLKGPGETQYF.